A single sample gave rise to the 12 T cell receptor beta chains below, sequenced in a study of cytomegalovirus exposure and HLA in healthy donors (dated by TCRdb to about 2017). The library was made by the immunoSEQ multiplex PCR assay. The multiplex PCR relied on a mix of 60 forward primers for TCR Vbeta segments and 13 reverse primers for TCR Jbeta segments. Drawn from immuneACCESS, this table holds only the in-frame rearrangements with V and J called that TCRdb kept. Clones are partly lost; checked studies trace under half to an unresolved V gene and leave the rest unexplained. The table for this sample lists around 190,000 clones; around 88% of them were counted only once. Around 0.31% of the sample rests with the top ten. Sequenced input: PBMCs. All receptors come from a woman younger than 45 in good health and CMV-seronegative.

This clone was counted between two and nine times. V usage is TRBV5-1 and J usage is TRBJ2-7; 9 bases match TRBD1. Per germline, CDR1 SGHRS and CDR2 YFSETQ. V was pared by 5 bases and J by 6 bases, with 6 bases of the junction left unmatched. The CDR3 totals 13 residues. The chain's CDR3 is CASSSGTGSEQYF. For the CDR3, the DNA is TGCGCCAGCAGTTCTGGGACAGGGAGCGAGCAGTACTTC.

This chain connects TRBV27 to TRBJ2-7; possible D gene TRBD1, 6 bases. CDR1 and CDR2 (germline): MNHEY, SMNVEV (reference sequence). The V gene lost 3 bases and the J gene lost 7 bases, with 19 bases spanning the gap. The CDR3 is made up of 15 amino acids. CDR3 in DNA: TGTGCCAGCAGTTTGCCCGGGACACCCGTTTGGGAGCAGTACTTC. Its translation: CASSLPGTPVWEQYF.

V usage is TRBV11-1 and J usage is TRBJ2-2; D gene unclear. CDR1 SGHAT and CDR2 FQDESV come from the germline V gene (reference sequence). This CDR3 contains 13 residues. Trimming took off 4 bases at V and 2 bases at J, with 5 bases between the two ends. CDR3 residues: CASSSVNTGELFF. CDR3 DNA: TGTGCCAGCAGCTCCGTTAACACCGGGGAGCTGTTTTTT.

In its sample, this clone was seen once. J is TRBJ2-3 and V is TRBV28; D is uncertain. Per germline, CDR1 MDHEN and CDR2 SYDVKM. The CDR3 consists of 13 residues. The V end was cut by 7 bases, the J end by 2 bases, with 10 bases between. The CDR3 DNA sequence: TGTGCCAGCACTGAGACTCCCACAGATACGCAGTATTTT. This translates into CASTETPTDTQYF. The full variable domain, with the rest looked up from reference TRBV28 and TRBJ2-3, is DVKVTQSSRYLVKRTGEKVFLECVQDMDHENMFWYRQDPGLGLRLIYFSYDVKMKEKGDIPEGYSVSREKKERFSLILESASTNQTSMYLCASTETPTDTQYFGPGTRLTVL.

The rearrangement links TRBV27 to TRBJ2-7; 10 nucleotides line up with TRBD2. The CDR3 has 14 amino acids. V gave up 7 bases and J gave up 4 bases; unmatched junction bases: 7. The germline gives CDR1 MNHEY, CDR2 SMNVEV (reference sequence). In DNA, the CDR3 is TGTGCCAGCAAGGGACTAGCGTCTCTTTACGAGCAGTACTTC. This gives the protein CASKGLASLYEQYF.

The CDR3 loop reads CASSQGQGVSNEQFF. The CDR3 region has the DNA TGTGCCAGCAGCCAAGGACAGGGAGTAAGCAATGAGCAGTTCTTC. The chain joins TRBV4-2 to TRBJ2-1, with TRBD1 matching 7 bases. Germline-derived CDR1 and CDR2 are LGHNA and YNFKEQ. This CDR3 is 15 amino acids long. The J segment lost 6 bases and the V segment lost 1 base, leaving 6 bases of the junction unmatched.

The chain is built from TRBV28 and TRBJ2-7, with TRBD1 identical over 12 bases. CDR1 and CDR2 (germline): MDHEN, SYDVKM. The CDR3 contains 13 residues. J gave up 7 bases and V 6 bases, and 4 bases lay outside the gene matches. The DNA of the CDR3 is TGTGCCAGCAGGGGACAGGGGGCGCCTGAGCAGTACTTC. Its translation is CASRGQGAPEQYF.

V is TRBV6-1 and J is TRBJ2-7, with 9 bases identical to TRBD2. V was pared by 9 bases and J by 4 bases, with 4 bases of the junction left unmatched. CDR1 and CDR2 from the germline V gene are MNHNS and SASEGT. CDR3 size: 12 residues. The CDR3 bases are TGTGCCAGTGAAGGACTAGCGTACGAGCAGTACTTC. It is translated as CASEGLAYEQYF.

This clone was seen just once. The chain uses TRBV4-1 and TRBJ2-1; TRBD2 aligns across 11 bases. Germline V lookup: CDR1 MGHRA, CDR2 YSYEKL. Unmatched junction bases numbered 5, after V lost 0 bases and J lost 7 bases. The CDR3 contains 16 residues. CDR3 in DNA: TGCGCCAGCAGCCAAGATCAGCTAGCGGGGGGTAATGAGCAGTTCTTC. The encoded protein is CASSQDQLAGGNEQFF.

This clone was counted a single time. The J gene is TRBJ1-5, the V gene TRBV5-5; the D is unclear. The CDR3 spans 14 residues. Deletions cut 0 bases from V and 4 bases from J, with 8 bases between. Germline CDR1 SGHKS, CDR2 YYEKEE (reference sequence). The CDR3 protein is CASSLGVTNQPQHF. For the CDR3, the DNA is TGTGCCAGCAGCTTGGGAGTGACAAATCAGCCCCAGCATTTT.

This rearrangement joins TRBV13 to TRBJ2-6; D gene unclear. Trimming stripped 5 bases from V and 3 bases from J, with 11 bases between. The V gene's germline CDR1 is PRHDT and CDR2 FYEKMQ (reference sequence). This CDR3 has 15 residues. DNA of the CDR3: TGTGCCAGCAGCCCAGAGACACTTGGGGCCAACGTCCTGACTTTC. Its protein product is CASSPETLGANVLTF.

The chain has TRBV18 and TRBJ1-2; D is unresolved. The CDR3 has 19 amino acids. Germline CDR1 KGHSH, CDR2 LQKENI. Trimming pared 3 bases from V and 0 bases from J, leaving 23 bases between. CDR3 sequence: CASSPVWARQNLANYGYTF. The CDR3 nucleotides read TGTGCCAGCTCACCTGTGTGGGCCAGACAAAACTTAGCTAACTATGGCTACACCTTC.